One T cell receptor (beta chain) is described in this entry. Antigen: not known. Assay: immunoSEQ multiplex PCR; the TCRdb copy retains only in-frame clones and omits some. The table shows some 75,000 clones, with about nine tenths occurring only once. The sample belongs to a study of identifying expanded T cells in peripheral blood. Study outcomes and limitations: Across healthy donors, higher total template counts meant significantly greater approximately two-week count variance. Differentially abundant clones: about 1.1 between replicates, about 15 at 2 to 3 weeks, 19 to 20 at four.

The V and J ends lost 6 bases and 5 bases, in that order; junction bases with no gene match: 12. The CDR3 is made up of 16 amino acids. Germline loops: CDR1 SGHNT, CDR2 YYREEE (reference sequence). Sequencing was performed on blood. The clonotype originates from a person aged 18 to 75 in good health. The rearrangement links TRBV5-4 to TRBJ2-5; 11 bases map to TRBD1. The CDR3 protein is CASKTGGQGEGETQYF. In nucleotides, the CDR3 is TGTGCCAGCAAAACTGGGGGACAGGGGGAAGGGGAGACCCAGTACTTC.